Shown below are 29 T cell receptor beta chains from a single sample sequenced in a study of cytomegalovirus exposure and HLA in healthy donors. With 60 Vbeta and 13 Jbeta primers, the PCR was carried out. Assay: immunoSEQ multiplex PCR; the TCRdb copy retains only in-frame clones and omits some. The table shows approximately 100,000 clones, with about 70% occurring only once. The material sequenced was PBMCs. Every receptor here comes from a woman between 18 and 29 years old in good health and CMV-seropositive.

CDR3 residues: CAISTKGRTYGYTF. The CDR3 DNA sequence: TGTGCCATCAGTACCAAAGGACGGACATATGGCTACACCTTC. J is TRBJ1-2 and V is TRBV10-3, with D perhaps TRBD1 (5 bases). Between the trimmed V and J ends, which lost 5 bases and 5 bases, there was a span of 15 bases. Germline-derived CDR1 and CDR2 are ENHRY and SYGVKD. The CDR3 is 14 residues long.

This chain uses TRBV9 with TRBJ2-1; 11 bases fit TRBD2. Germline trimming cut 4 bases from V and 7 bases from J; bases unmatched to any gene: 10. In germline, CDR1 is SGDLS, CDR2 YYNGEE. This CDR3 region has 16 residues. The CDR3: CASSKRTSGPGNEQFF. The CDR3 nucleotides are TGTGCCAGCAGCAAACGGACTAGCGGGCCGGGAAATGAGCAGTTCTTC.

The V call is TRBV6-5, the J call TRBJ2-6, with 7 bases that match TRBD2. Germline V gene data show CDR1 as MNHEY and CDR2 as SVGAGI. V dropped 2 bases and J dropped 6; count of bases not matched to a gene: 4. The CDR3 has 15 amino acids. This CDR3 is CASSYGGGVANVLTF. The CDR3 DNA reads TGTGCCAGCAGTTACGGGGGAGGGGTGGCCAACGTCCTGACTTTC.

The J gene is TRBJ2-5, the V gene TRBV10-3; the match to TRBD1 covers 7 bases. V lost 4 bases, J lost 1 base, and 0 bases stayed unmatched. Germline CDR1 reads ENHRY; CDR2 reads SYGVKD. CDR3 length: 13 amino acids. CDR3 nucleotide sequence: TGTGCCATCAGTGGGGACAGCCAAGAGACCCAGTACTTC. Protein sequence: CAISGDSQETQYF.

This clone was detected only a few times. The sample holds other DNA sequences that translate to the same CDR3. The rearrangement joins TRBV7-8 to TRBJ1-5; D may be TRBD1 (5 bases). Germline V CDR1 and CDR2: SGHVS, FQNEAQ. Trimming removed 4 bases from V and 0 bases from J, with 10 bases in between. The CDR3 is 15 residues long. DNA for the CDR3: TGTGCCAGCAGCTCCGACAGTTATAGCAATCAGCCCCAGCATTTT. Amino acid sequence: CASSSDSYSNQPQHF.

This clone showed up just a few times. V usage is TRBV7-2 and J usage is TRBJ1-6; perhaps TRBD1 as D (5 bases). From germline, CDR1 is SGHTA and CDR2 FQGNSA. This CDR3 is 18 amino acids long. Trimming pared 1 base from V and 3 bases from J, leaving 16 bases between. DNA for the CDR3: TGTGCCAGCAGCTTAGTCGCGGTACAGGTTATCTATAATTCACCCCTCCACTTT. This encodes CASSLVAVQVIYNSPLHF.

This sequence joins TRBV2 and TRBJ1-3; 11 bases fit TRBD1. The V and J ends lost 8 bases and 2 bases, in that order; junction bases with no gene match: 5. The CDR3 consists of 15 residues. Germline lookup yields CDR1 SNHLY and CDR2 FYNNEI. In nucleotides, the CDR3 is TGTGCCAGCGGTGGGACAGGGGGGACTGGAAACACCATATATTTT. It translates to CASGGTGGTGNTIYF.

The V gene is TRBV29-1, the J gene TRBJ2-1; D is unresolved. The CDR3 runs 12 residues. With 7 bases removed from V and 2 bases from J, the gap between germline ends came to 9 bases. Germline assignment: CDR1 SQVTM and CDR2 ANQGSEA. CDR3 sequence (DNA): TGCAGCGCAGGCTCGCCCTACAATGAGCAGTTCTTC. Amino acid sequence: CSAGSPYNEQFF.

Turning to this clone: One junction end does not reproduce the germline sequence, and a read error may be involved. The chain joins TRBV7-9 to TRBJ1-1, with a possible D match to TRBD1 (6 bases). Germline CDR1 reads SEHNR; CDR2 reads FQNEAQ (reference sequence). The CDR3 is made up of 14 amino acids. CDR3 protein: CASLQGRGDTEASF. CDR3 bases: TGTGCCAGCCTGCAGGGGAGGGGGGACACTGAAGCTTCCTTT.

This clone appeared a few times. The J gene is TRBJ2-7, the V gene TRBV27; D is uncertain. From germline, CDR1 is MNHEY and CDR2 SMNVEV (reference sequence). The V gene lost 8 bases and the J gene lost 6 bases, with 20 bases spanning the gap. The CDR3 covers 14 residues. The chain's CDR3 is CASSPKRLDPEQYF. DNA for the CDR3: TGTGCCAGCTCCCCAAAGAGGCTAGATCCCGAGCAGTACTTC.

V and J are TRBV5-1 and TRBJ2-7, with a tentative D call TRBD2 (6 bases). CDR1 SGHRS and CDR2 YFSETQ come from the germline V gene. The CDR3 is 14 amino acids. Trimming cost V 0 bases and J 7 bases, with 14 bases left between them. DNA of the CDR3: TGCGCCAGCAGCTTGGGGGACTCAGGAGGGGAGCAGTACTTC. Its protein is CASSLGDSGGEQYF. The full variable domain, in which reference TRBV5-1 and TRBJ2-7 provide the parts outside the CDR3, is KAGVTQTPRYLIKTRGQQVTLSCSPISGHRSVSWYQQTPGQGLQFLFEYFSETQRNKGNFPGRFSGRQFSNSRSEMNVSTLELGDSALYLCASSLGDSGGEQYFGPGTRLTVT.

V gene TRBV7-9 combines with J gene TRBJ2-5; TRBD1 aligns across 7 bases. The ends lost 6 bases at V and 4 bases at J; junction bases unmatched: 5. The CDR3 is made up of 13 amino acids. Germline V gives CDR1 SEHNR, CDR2 FQNEAQ (reference sequence). The CDR3 DNA is TGTGCCAGCAGGCGAGAGGGGGCAGAGACCCAGTACTTC. Translating gives CASRREGAETQYF. Filled out from reference TRBV7-9 and TRBJ2-5, the complete variable domain reads DTGVSQNPRHKITKRGQNVTFRCDPISEHNRLYWYRQTLGQGPEFLTYFQNEAQLEKSRLLSDRFSAERPKGSFSTLEIQRTEQGDSAMYLCASRREGAETQYFGPGTRLLVL.

This clone has a handful of counts. The chain's CDR3 is CASSQGGGANVLTF. As DNA, the CDR3 is TGCGCCAGCAGCCAAGGGGGCGGGGCCAACGTCCTGACTTTC. The rearrangement joins TRBV4-3 to TRBJ2-6, with TRBD1 as a possible D gene (5 bases). Trimming stripped 1 base from V and 4 bases from J, with 5 bases between. The CDR3 runs to 14 residues. The V gene's germline CDR1 is LGHNA and CDR2 YSLEER.

The chain is built from TRBV5-1 and TRBJ1-4, with D uncertain. Germline values: CDR1 SGHRS, CDR2 YFSETQ. The CDR3 has 17 residues. V shed 0 bases and J shed 0 bases, with 12 bases lying between them. The CDR3 sequence: CASSLGWETATNEKLFF. The CDR3 nucleotides read TGCGCCAGCAGCTTGGGGTGGGAGACGGCAACTAATGAAAAACTGTTTTTT.

A few counts support this clone. The rearrangement links TRBV7-2 to TRBJ2-7, with 9 bases identical to TRBD2. Per the germline V gene, CDR1 is SGHTA and CDR2 is FQGNSA. Trimming removed 2 bases from V and 4 bases from J; junction bases left unmatched: 6. The CDR3 contains 15 residues. CDR3 amino acids: CASSLRFTSGYEQYF. In nucleotides, the CDR3 is TGTGCCAGCAGCTTAAGATTCACTAGCGGGTACGAGCAGTACTTC.

The rearrangement joins TRBV5-4 to TRBJ2-3; 11 nucleotides agree with TRBD2. Germline assignment: CDR1 SGHNT and CDR2 YYREEE (reference sequence). This CDR3 has 14 amino acids. V lost 9 bases to trimming and J lost 6 bases; unmatched junction nucleotides: 9. CDR3 protein: CATGTSGDWDTQYF. The DNA for the CDR3 is TGTGCCACAGGGACTAGCGGCGATTGGGATACGCAGTATTTT.

The genes are TRBV28 and TRBJ2-3, with 9 bases fitting TRBD2. J was trimmed by 2 bases and V by 6 bases; bases with no gene match: 6. The CDR3 covers 15 residues. Germline-derived CDR1 and CDR2 are MDHEN and SYDVKM. CDR3 DNA: TGTGCCAGCAGCCGACAGCGGGGGGTCACAGATACGCAGTATTTT. Amino acid sequence: CASSRQRGVTDTQYF.

This clone has a handful of counts. The gene calls are TRBV30 and TRBJ2-2; 11 bases match TRBD2. The CDR3 is 15 residues long. The J segment lost 1 base and the V segment lost 7 bases, leaving 5 bases of the junction unmatched. Germline loops: CDR1 GTSNPN, CDR2 SVGIG (reference sequence). This CDR3 is CAFTGTSGNTGELFF. CDR3 nucleotides: TGTGCCTTCACCGGGACTAGCGGGAACACCGGGGAGCTGTTTTTT.

This chain connects TRBV6-5 to TRBJ1-1; D is possibly TRBD1 (6 bases). V dropped 6 bases and J dropped 4 bases, with 18 bases sitting between them. The CDR3 is made up of 15 amino acids. Germline V gene lookup returns CDR1 MNHEY and CDR2 SVGAGI. CDR3 sequence (DNA): TGTGCCAGCAGGGGGGGCCCCGGGAGGGGCACTGAAGCTTTCTTT. This gives the protein CASRGGPGRGTEAFF.

The chain couples TRBV6-1 to TRBJ1-1, with a weak D call TRBD1 (5 bases). CDR3 length: 14 amino acids. Germline V lookup: CDR1 MNHNS, CDR2 SASEGT. V lost 3 bases, J lost 0 bases, and 8 bases lay in between. The CDR3 reads CASSDRDMNTEAFF. The CDR3 region has the DNA TGTGCCAGCAGTGACAGGGATATGAACACTGAAGCTTTCTTT.

The chain recombines TRBV6-1 with TRBJ2-3; no reliable D call. The CDR3 contains 13 residues. Germline CDR1 is MNHNS and CDR2 is SASEGT. Between the trimmed V and J ends, which lost 2 bases and 1 base, there was a span of 4 bases. CDR3 DNA sequence: TGTGCCAGCAGTGAAACAGGCACAGATACGCAGTATTTT. Its protein product is CASSETGTDTQYF.

This chain's CDR3 is CASSSLAGSSWHNGEQFF. The CDR3 DNA reads TGCGCCAGCAGCTCACTAGCGGGAAGCAGTTGGCACAATGGTGAGCAGTTCTTC. The V gene is TRBV5-1, the J gene TRBJ2-1, with 10 bases matching TRBD2. Losses at the gene ends were 3 bases for V and 9 bases for J; bases not matched to a gene: 18. Germline CDR1 and CDR2: SGHRS and YFSETQ. CDR3 length equals 18 residues.

This chain joins TRBV19 and TRBJ1-2, with unresolved D. This CDR3 is built from 13 residues. The ends were cut back, 8 bases at V and 5 bases at J, with 15 bases in the middle. In germline, CDR1 is LNHDA, CDR2 SQIVND (reference sequence). The CDR3 coding sequence is TGTGCCAGTGGAGCAGCAACCCTTTATGGCTACACCTTC. The encoded protein is CASGAATLYGYTF. Complete variable domain (other parts from reference TRBV19 and TRBJ1-2): DGGITQSPKYLFRKEGQNVTLSCEQNLNHDAMYWYRQDPGQGLRLIYYSQIVNDFQKGDIAEGYSVSREKKESFPLTVTSAQKNPTAFYLCASGAATLYGYTFGSGTRLTVV.

This clone came up once. The chain uses TRBV2 and TRBJ1-5; a weak D match, TRBD1 (6 bases). This CDR3 has 14 amino acids. V was clipped by 8 bases and J by 3 bases, with 14 bases between them. CDR1 and CDR2 (germline): SNHLY, FYNNEI. The CDR3 DNA is TGTGCCAGCGCAACGACAGGAATCAATCAGCCCCAGCATTTT. Translating it yields CASATTGINQPQHF.

V is TRBV4-1 and J is TRBJ1-1; 7 nucleotides align to TRBD1. Germline trimming cut 5 bases from V and 3 bases from J; bases unmatched to any gene: 6. This CDR3 is built from 14 residues. In germline, CDR1 is MGHRA, CDR2 YSYEKL. This chain's CDR3 is CASSLRQGDTEAFF. The CDR3 nucleotides are TGCGCCAGCAGCTTGCGACAGGGTGACACTGAAGCTTTCTTT.

V and J are TRBV28 and TRBJ1-2; D gene uncertain. Germline CDR1 is MDHEN and CDR2 is SYDVKM. There are 15 residues in the CDR3. With 4 bases removed from V and 4 bases from J, the gap between germline ends came to 16 bases. The CDR3 protein is CASSYLEVPSYGYTF. CDR3 coding DNA: TGTGCCAGCAGTTACCTAGAGGTGCCATCCTATGGCTACACCTTC.

The chain is built from TRBV7-2 and TRBJ2-4, with D hard to call. There are 13 residues in the CDR3. Germline V gene lookup returns CDR1 SGHTA and CDR2 FQGNSA. V gave up 0 bases and J gave up 6 bases, with 6 bases separating them. CDR3 nucleotide sequence: TGTGCCAGCAGCTTAGCGCTATCAAACATTCAGTACTTC. It specifies CASSLALSNIQYF.

The gene calls are TRBV4-3 and TRBJ1-1; D unclear. Between the trimmed V and J ends, which lost 4 bases and 1 base, there was a span of 10 bases. This CDR3 has 14 residues. Looked up from germline, CDR1 is LGHNA and CDR2 is YSLEER. The chain's CDR3 is CASSLMGENTEAFF. The CDR3 coding sequence is TGCGCCAGCAGCCTTATGGGAGAGAACACTGAAGCTTTCTTT.

This chain joins TRBV30 and TRBJ2-7; TRBD2 aligns across 7 bases. CDR1 GTSNPN and CDR2 SVGIG come from the germline V gene (reference sequence). This CDR3 has 14 residues. The junction had 4 bases not matched to a gene; V was cut back by 2 bases and J by 0 bases. CDR3 nucleotides: TGTGCCTGGAGTAGCGGGACGCGCTCCTACGAGCAGTACTTC. This translates into CAWSSGTRSYEQYF. Together with reference TRBV30 and TRBJ2-7, the CDR3 gives the full variable domain: SQTIHQWPATLVQPVGSPLSLECTVEGTSNPNLYWYRQAAGRGLQLLFYSVGIGQISSEVPQNLSASRPQDRQFILSSKKLLLSDSGFYLCAWSSGTRSYEQYFGPGTRLTVT.